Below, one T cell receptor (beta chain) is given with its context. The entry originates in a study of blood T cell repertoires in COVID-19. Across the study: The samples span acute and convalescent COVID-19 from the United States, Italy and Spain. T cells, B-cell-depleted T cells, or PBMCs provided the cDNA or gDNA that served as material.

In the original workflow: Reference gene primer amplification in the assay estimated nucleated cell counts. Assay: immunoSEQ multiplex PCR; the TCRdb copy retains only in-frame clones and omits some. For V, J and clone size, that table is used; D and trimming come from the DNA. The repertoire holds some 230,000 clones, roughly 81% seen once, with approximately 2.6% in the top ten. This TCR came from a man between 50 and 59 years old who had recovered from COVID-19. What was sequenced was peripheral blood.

CDR3 sequence reads: CASSLVSSGSLYNEQFF. The CDR3 coding sequence is TGCGCCAGCAGCTTAGTGTCTAGCGGGAGTCTCTACAATGAGCAGTTCTTC. V and J are TRBV5-1 and TRBJ2-1, with 10 bases matching TRBD2. The CDR3 contains 17 residues. Losses at the gene ends were 2 bases for V and 3 bases for J; bases not matched to a gene: 8. Germline V gives CDR1 SGHRS, CDR2 YFSETQ.